The 17 T cell receptor beta chains below come from one sample, sequenced in a study of prognosis after radiotherapy for stage I lung cancer. It was by two-round multiplex PCR that TCR beta CDR3 was amplified from genomic DNA. Every TRBV and TRBJ gene had its own specific primer in first-round PCR. TCRdb reprocessed the multiplex PCR reads via MiXCR and lists one record per CDR3 protein. The sample lists fewer than 40,000 distinct CDR3 sequences, less than 40% occurring once. Specimen: PBMCs, collected before or after stereotactic body radiation therapy (not recorded which). These receptors all stem from a donor aged 50 or older with non-small cell lung cancer.

There are many counts of this clonotype. An end of the junction does not agree with germline; a read error may underlie this. This chain links TRBV6-1 with TRBJ1-2, with 7 bases fitting TRBD1. The CDR3 sequence is 16 residues long. The germline V gene encodes CDR1 MNHNS and CDR2 SASEGT. CDR3: CASSEDTTGSIYGYTF. The CDR3 region has the DNA TGTGCCAGCAGCGAAGACACGACAGGGAGCATCTATGGCTACACCTTC.

Of note for this clonotype: One end of the junction does not line up with germline, which may come from a read error. V is TRBV28 and J is TRBJ1-2; 9 bases are shared with TRBD1. The CDR3 totals 14 residues. The germline CDR1 and CDR2 sequences are MDHEN and SYDVKM. The CDR3 nucleotides read TGCGCCAACAGTTCGGGACAGGGTGACTATGGCTACACCTTC. Its translation: CANSSGQGDYGYTF.

This clonotype appeared many times. The V call is TRBV12-3 or TRBV12-4, the J call TRBJ1-4; D perhaps matches TRBD1 (6 bases). The CDR3 has 14 amino acids. Deletions cut 4 bases from V and 8 bases from J, with 14 bases between. The CDR3 nucleotides are TGTGCCAGCAGTTCACAGGGCCTTGGGGAAAAACTGTTTTTT. The encoded protein is CASSSQGLGEKLFF.

This clonotype was detected ten times or more. V and J are TRBV2 and TRBJ2-5; 9 bases are shared with TRBD2. The CDR3 extends over 16 amino acids. Per germline, CDR1 SNHLY and CDR2 FYNNEI. Unmatched junction bases numbered 9, after V lost 2 bases and J lost 5 bases. CDR3 amino acids: CASSEPRSGSAETQYF. In DNA, the CDR3 is TGTGCCAGCAGTGAACCCCGTAGCGGGAGTGCGGAGACCCAGTACTTC. Full variable domain (outside the CDR3, taken from reference TRBV2 and TRBJ2-5): EPEVTQTPSHQVTQMGQEVILRCVPISNHLYFYWYRQILGQKVEFLVSFYNNEISEKSEIFDDQFSVERPDGSNFTLKIRSTKLEDSAMYFCASSEPRSGSAETQYFGPGTRLLVL.

Regarding this clonotype: A read error may be the cause here, since a much bigger clone is one base away. The rearrangement links TRBV10-3 to TRBJ1-1; no definite D call. Trimming stripped 9 bases from V and 6 bases from J, with 20 bases between. The CDR3 consists of 14 residues. Germline V lookup: CDR1 ENHRY, CDR2 SYGVKD. CDR3 in DNA: TGTGCCATAAGAACCGGGAACCAGTGCTCTGAAGCTTTCTTT. This gives the protein CAIRTGNQCSEAFF.

In its sample, this clonotype was seen many times. CDR3: CASSGQGWAEAFF. The CDR3 region has the DNA TGTGCCAGCAGCGGACAGGGCTGGGCTGAAGCTTTCTTT. The V gene is TRBV11-2, the J gene TRBJ1-1; 8 positions agree with TRBD1. The junction had 5 bases not matched to a gene; V was cut back by 5 bases and J by 6 bases. The germline V gene encodes CDR1 SGHAT and CDR2 FQNNGV. This CDR3 has 13 residues.

There are many counts of this clonotype. This chain uses TRBV10-2 with TRBJ2-5, with 13 bases identical to TRBD2. CDR1 and CDR2 from the germline V gene are WSHSY and SAAADI. The CDR3 extends over 16 amino acids. V was clipped by 8 bases and J by 1 base; unmatched bases: 7. CDR3 sequence (DNA): TGCGCCAGCTGCGACGGACTAGCGGGGGCCCAAGAGACCCAGTACTTC. Amino acids: CASCDGLAGAQETQYF.

This clonotype was observed a single time. The chain employs TRBV6-1 and TRBJ2-7; 7 bases are shared with TRBD1. V lost 6 bases, J lost 4 bases, and 6 bases stayed unmatched. CDR3 length equals 13 residues. Germline CDR1 reads MNHNS; CDR2 reads SASEGT. The CDR3 here is CASSWDSFYEQYF. The CDR3 bases are TGTGCCAGCAGCTGGGACAGCTTTTACGAGCAGTACTTC.

This clonotype was picked up many times. The chain is built from TRBV20-1 and TRBJ2-3, with 8 bases identical to TRBD1. The length of the CDR3 is 14 residues. Germline trimming cut 6 bases from V and 1 base from J; bases unmatched to any gene: 6. Germline V gene data show CDR1 as DFQATT and CDR2 as SNEGSKA (reference sequence). The CDR3 coding sequence is TGCAGTGCGCGGAAGGGACAGGGCACAGATACGCAGTATTTT. It encodes CSARKGQGTDTQYF.

As regards this clonotype: This could be a read error, since a much larger clone is one nucleotide away. This chain joins TRBV12-3 or TRBV12-4 and TRBJ2-5, with 7 nucleotides matching TRBD1. This CDR3 is built from 15 residues. CDR3 region: CASSRQGRIGETHYF. The CDR3 nucleotides read TGTGCCAGCAGTCGACAGGGTCGTATAGGAGAGACCCATTACTTC.

In its sample, this clonotype was seen many times. One base away lies a much larger clone, so this may be a sequencing read error. This chain links TRBV6-1 with TRBJ1-3, with no clear D. The germline gives CDR1 MNHNS, CDR2 SASEGT. This CDR3 is 16 amino acids long. Here the CDR3 reads CASSETGIVFGNTICF. CDR3 in DNA: TGTGCCAGCAGTGAAACCGGTATAGTCTTTGGAAACACCATATGTTTT.

Turning to this clonotype: At one end, the junction sequence differs from germline, possibly due to a read error. The J gene is TRBJ1-1, the V gene TRBV4-1; D is unclear. CDR1 and CDR2 from the germline V gene are MGHRA and YSYEKL. CDR3 length equals 17 residues. This CDR3 reads CASSQWALPIGNTEDFF. CDR3 coding DNA: TGCGCCAGCAGCCAATGGGCCCTACCCATCGGGAACACTGAAGATTTCTTT.

In regard to this clonotype: A read error may account for a junction end that differs from germline. The chain links TRBV28 to TRBJ2-7; TRBD1 aligns across 7 bases. The CDR3 sequence is 14 residues long. Germline CDR1 MDHEN, CDR2 SYDVKM. CDR3 nucleotide sequence: TGTGCCAACAGCTTACAGGGGTACGTCTACGAGAAGTACTTC. Its protein is CANSLQGYVYEKYF.

Comment on this clonotype: The junction shows a germline mismatch at one end, possibly a read error. The J gene is TRBJ2-7, the V gene TRBV20-1; no clear D gene. The CDR3 is 14 residues long. CDR1 is DFQATT and CDR2 is SNEGSKA in the germline V gene (reference sequence). The CDR3 coding sequence is TGCAGTGCTAGAGACCGACGGAAGTACTACGGGCAGTACTTC. Amino acids: CSARDRRKYYGQYF.

This clonotype was found a few times. A read error is possible here, since a much larger clone lies one base away. The chain carries TRBV7-3 and TRBJ2-5; the D is unclear. Trimming took off 5 bases at V and 4 bases at J, with 11 bases between the two ends. CDR1 SGHTA and CDR2 FQGTGA come from the germline V gene. The CDR3 covers 13 residues. CDR3 region: CASSLYGLETQYF. DNA of the CDR3: TGTGCCAGCAGCCTCTACGGGTTAGAGACCCAGTACTTC.

The chain has TRBV20-1 and TRBJ2-7; maybe TRBD1 (5 bases). Germline V gene lookup returns CDR1 DFQATT and CDR2 SNEGSKA (reference sequence). The CDR3 extends over 15 amino acids. Trimming took off 6 bases at V and 3 bases at J, with 21 bases between the two ends. CDR3: CSAQGGTIGHYEQYF. DNA of the CDR3: TGCAGTGCCCAGGGCGGTACTATCGGGCACTACGAGCAGTACTTC.

This clonotype appeared once. The junction and the germline gene differ at one end; a read error may be behind it. The chain is built from TRBV10-3 and TRBJ1-2; D possibly corresponds to TRBD1 (5 bases). CDR1 and CDR2 (germline): ENHRY, SYGVKD. The CDR3 contains 16 residues. The CDR3 DNA follows: TGTGCCATCAGCGGAGGACAAGGGGTCGTTTACTATGTCTACACCTTC. Translating gives CAISGGQGVVYYVYTF.